The source of this T cell receptor beta chain is a study of metastatic and nonmetastatic thyroid tumors. Study-wide points: In both blood and tumor samples, TCR beta diversity was reported significantly higher for malignant than benign nodules.

In the study's own analysis: Clinicopathological groups supplied CDR3 differences that were used to build a distant-metastasis classifier for papillary thyroid cancer. TCRdb re-called clones from the PCR reads using MiXCR. TCRdb's processing, not the authors', yielded these V and J calls. The sample has around 22,000 clones; 22% are singletons. This clone was counted ten times or more. What it binds is unknown. Each patient went into thyroid surgery without having received any treatment. The clonotype comes from a female donor with papillary thyroid cancer or a benign thyroid nodule (not recorded which). Some clones in this sample may be carry-over from other donors' samples. Sequenced: blood.

The CDR3 DNA follows: TGCGCCAGCGGGTCCCGGGGAGGTGAAGCTTTCTTT. It translates to CASGSRGGEAFF. This rearrangement joins TRBV5-1 to TRBJ1-1; D call uncertain. The V end was cut by 7 bases, the J end by 7 bases, with 14 bases between. The length of the CDR3 is 12 residues. Germline V CDR1 and CDR2: SGHRS, YFSETQ.